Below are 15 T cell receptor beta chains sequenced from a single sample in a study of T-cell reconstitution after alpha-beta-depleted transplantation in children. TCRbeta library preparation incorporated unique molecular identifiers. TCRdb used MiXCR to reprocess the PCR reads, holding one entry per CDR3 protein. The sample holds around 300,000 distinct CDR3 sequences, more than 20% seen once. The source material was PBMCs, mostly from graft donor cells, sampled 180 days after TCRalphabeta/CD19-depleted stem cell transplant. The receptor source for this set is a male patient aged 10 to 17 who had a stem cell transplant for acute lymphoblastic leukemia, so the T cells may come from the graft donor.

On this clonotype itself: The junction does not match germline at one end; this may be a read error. Here the CDR3 reads CASIQGPDRVDSPLHF. In DNA, the CDR3 is TGTGCCAGCATCCAAGGCCCGGACAGGGTGGACTCACCCCTCCACTTT. The chain employs TRBV4-2 and TRBJ1-6, with 8 bases fitting TRBD1. Germline V gene data show CDR1 as LGHNA and CDR2 as YNFKEQ. CDR3 length equals 16 residues.

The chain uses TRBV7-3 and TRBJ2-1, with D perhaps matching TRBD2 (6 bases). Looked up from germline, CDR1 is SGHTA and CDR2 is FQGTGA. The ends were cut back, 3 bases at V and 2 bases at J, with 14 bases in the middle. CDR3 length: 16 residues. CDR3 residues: CASSFGPAGAYNEQFF. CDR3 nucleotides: TGTGCCAGCAGCTTTGGCCCAGCGGGCGCCTACAATGAGCAGTTCTTC.

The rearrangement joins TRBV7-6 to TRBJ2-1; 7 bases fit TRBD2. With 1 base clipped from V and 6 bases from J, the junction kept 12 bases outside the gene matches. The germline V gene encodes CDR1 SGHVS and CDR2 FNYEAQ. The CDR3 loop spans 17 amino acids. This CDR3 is CASSLGVLGLRGNEQFF. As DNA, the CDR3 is TGTGCCAGCAGCTTAGGAGTCTTGGGACTAAGGGGCAATGAGCAGTTCTTC.

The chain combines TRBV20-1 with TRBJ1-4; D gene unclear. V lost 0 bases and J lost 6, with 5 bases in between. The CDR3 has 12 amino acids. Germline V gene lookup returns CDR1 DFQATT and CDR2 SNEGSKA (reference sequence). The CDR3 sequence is CSARETDEKLFF. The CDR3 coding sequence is TGCAGTGCTAGAGAAACGGATGAAAAACTGTTTTTT.

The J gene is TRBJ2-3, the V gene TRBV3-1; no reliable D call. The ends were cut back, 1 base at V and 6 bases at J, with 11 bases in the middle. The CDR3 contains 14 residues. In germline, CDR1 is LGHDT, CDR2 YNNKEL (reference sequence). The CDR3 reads CASSQVFGSDTQYF. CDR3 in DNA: TGTGCCAGCAGCCAAGTGTTCGGCTCGGATACGCAGTATTTT.

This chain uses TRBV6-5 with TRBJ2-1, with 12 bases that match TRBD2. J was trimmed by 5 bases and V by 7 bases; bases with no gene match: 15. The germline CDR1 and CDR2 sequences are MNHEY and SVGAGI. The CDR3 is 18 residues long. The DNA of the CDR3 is TGTGCCAGCACCTTTGGACTAGCGGGACCCCTTAAACACAATGAGCAGTTCTTC. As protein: CASTFGLAGPLKHNEQFF.

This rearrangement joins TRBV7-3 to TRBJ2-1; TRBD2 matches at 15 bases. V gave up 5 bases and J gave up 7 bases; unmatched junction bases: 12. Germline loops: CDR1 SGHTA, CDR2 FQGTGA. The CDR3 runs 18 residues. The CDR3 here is CASSPSGTSGGIWNEQFF. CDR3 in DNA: TGTGCCAGCAGCCCAAGCGGGACTAGCGGGGGGATATGGAATGAGCAGTTCTTC.

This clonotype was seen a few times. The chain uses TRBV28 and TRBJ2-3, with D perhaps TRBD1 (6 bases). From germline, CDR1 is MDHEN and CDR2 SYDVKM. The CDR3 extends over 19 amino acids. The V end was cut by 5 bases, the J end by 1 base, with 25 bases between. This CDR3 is CASSLHGVLQGGGTDTQYF. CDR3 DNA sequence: TGTGCCAGCAGTCTCCACGGTGTCCTACAGGGCGGTGGCACAGATACGCAGTATTTT.

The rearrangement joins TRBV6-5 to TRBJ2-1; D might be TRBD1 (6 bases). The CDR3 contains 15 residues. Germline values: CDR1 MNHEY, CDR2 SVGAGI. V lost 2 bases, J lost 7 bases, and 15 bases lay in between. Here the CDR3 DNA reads TGTGCCAGCAGTTACGCCACGGGACAACTAAATGAGCAGTTCTTC. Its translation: CASSYATGQLNEQFF.

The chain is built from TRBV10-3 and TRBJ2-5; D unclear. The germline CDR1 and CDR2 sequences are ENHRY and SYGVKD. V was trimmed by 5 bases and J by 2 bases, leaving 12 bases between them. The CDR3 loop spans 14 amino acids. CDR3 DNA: TGTGCCATCAGTCTTGAAATGGGACAAGAGACCCAGTACTTC. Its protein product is CAISLEMGQETQYF.

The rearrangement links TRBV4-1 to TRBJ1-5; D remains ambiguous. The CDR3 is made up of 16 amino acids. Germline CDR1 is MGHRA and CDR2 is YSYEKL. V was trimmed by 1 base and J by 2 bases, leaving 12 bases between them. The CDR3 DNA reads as TGCGCCAGCAGCCAAGTGCCTACGAGGGGCAATCAGCCCCAGCATTTT. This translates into CASSQVPTRGNQPQHF.

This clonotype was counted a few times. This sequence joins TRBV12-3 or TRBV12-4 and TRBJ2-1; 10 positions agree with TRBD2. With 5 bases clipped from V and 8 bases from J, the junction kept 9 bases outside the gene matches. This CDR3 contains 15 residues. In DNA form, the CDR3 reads TGTGCCAGCAGTCCTGCAGCGGGAGGGCGGGATGAGCAGTTCTTC. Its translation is CASSPAAGGRDEQFF.

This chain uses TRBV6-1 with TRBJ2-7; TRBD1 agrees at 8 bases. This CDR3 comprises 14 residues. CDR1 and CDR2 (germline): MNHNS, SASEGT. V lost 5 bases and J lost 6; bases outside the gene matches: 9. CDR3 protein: CASSPGQGMSEQYF. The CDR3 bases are TGTGCCAGCAGTCCCGGACAGGGAATGAGCGAGCAGTACTTC.

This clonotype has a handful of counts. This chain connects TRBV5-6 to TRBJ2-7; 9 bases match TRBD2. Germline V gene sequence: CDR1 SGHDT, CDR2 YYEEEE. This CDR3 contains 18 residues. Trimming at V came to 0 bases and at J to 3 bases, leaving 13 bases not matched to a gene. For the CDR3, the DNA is TGTGCCAGCAGCTTGGCCTACGTAGCGGGAGACCCAGACTACGAGCAGTACTTC. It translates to CASSLAYVAGDPDYEQYF.

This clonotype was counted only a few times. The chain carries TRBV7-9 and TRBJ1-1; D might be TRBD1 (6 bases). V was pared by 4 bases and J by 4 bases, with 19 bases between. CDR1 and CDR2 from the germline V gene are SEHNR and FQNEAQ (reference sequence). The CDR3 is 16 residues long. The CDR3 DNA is TGTGCCAGCAGCTCCCCCGACAGGTGGAGTGGCACTGAAGCTTTCTTT. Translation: CASSSPDRWSGTEAFF.